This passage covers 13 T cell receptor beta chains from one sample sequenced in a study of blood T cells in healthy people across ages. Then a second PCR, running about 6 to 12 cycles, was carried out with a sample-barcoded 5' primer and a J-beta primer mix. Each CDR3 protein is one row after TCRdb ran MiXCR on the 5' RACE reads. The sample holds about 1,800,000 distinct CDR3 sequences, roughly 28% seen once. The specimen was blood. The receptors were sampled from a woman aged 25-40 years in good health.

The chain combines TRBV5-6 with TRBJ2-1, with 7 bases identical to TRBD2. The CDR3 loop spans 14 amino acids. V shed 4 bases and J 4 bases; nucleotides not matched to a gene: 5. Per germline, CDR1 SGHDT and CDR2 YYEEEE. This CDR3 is CASSMGGGYNEQFF. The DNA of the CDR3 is TGTGCCAGCAGCATGGGGGGGGGTTACAATGAGCAGTTCTTC.

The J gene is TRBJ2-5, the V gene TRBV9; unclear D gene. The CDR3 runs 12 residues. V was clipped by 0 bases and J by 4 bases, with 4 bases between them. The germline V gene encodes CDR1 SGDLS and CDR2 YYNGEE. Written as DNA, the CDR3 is TGTGCCAGCAGCGTAGCTCGAGAGACCCAGTACTTC. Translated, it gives CASSVARETQYF.

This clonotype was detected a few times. The CDR3 protein is CSVELGGGTGETQYF. CDR3 DNA: TGCAGCGTTGAGCTGGGCGGGGGGACAGGAGAGACCCAGTACTTC. J is TRBJ2-5 and V is TRBV29-1; D might be TRBD1 or TRBD2, each matching 8 bases. The CDR3 loop spans 15 amino acids. V was cut by 3 bases and J by 4 bases, with 18 bases left in between. Germline V gene sequence: CDR1 SQVTM, CDR2 ANQGSEA. Together with reference TRBV29-1 and TRBJ2-5, the CDR3 gives the full variable domain: SAVISQKPSRDICQRGTSLTIQCQVDSQVTMMFWYRQQPGQSLTLIATANQGSEATYESGFVIDKFPISRPNLTFSTLTVSNMSPEDSSIYLCSVELGGGTGETQYFGPGTRLLVL.

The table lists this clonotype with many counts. The CDR3: CSVEETSAETQYF. DNA for the CDR3: TGCAGCGTTGAAGAGACTAGCGCGGAGACCCAGTACTTC. V gene TRBV29-1 combines with J gene TRBJ2-5, with TRBD2 matching 8 bases. Germline V CDR1 and CDR2: SQVTM, ANQGSEA. J lost 5 bases, V lost 0 bases, and 2 bases had no gene match. CDR3 size: 13 residues. Full variable domain (missing parts from reference TRBV29-1 and TRBJ2-5): SAVISQKPSRDICQRGTSLTIQCQVDSQVTMMFWYRQQPGQSLTLIATANQGSEATYESGFVIDKFPISRPNLTFSTLTVSNMSPEDSSIYLCSVEETSAETQYFGPGTRLLVL.

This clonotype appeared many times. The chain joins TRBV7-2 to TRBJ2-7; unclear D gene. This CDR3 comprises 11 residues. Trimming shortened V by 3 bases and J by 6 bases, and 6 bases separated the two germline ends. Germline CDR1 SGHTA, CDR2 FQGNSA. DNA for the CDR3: TGTGCCAGCAGCTTCGATATCGAGCAGTACTTC. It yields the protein CASSFDIEQYF.

The CDR3 DNA follows: TGTGCCAGCAAGACAGGGCGCGAGCAGTACTTC. This translates into CASKTGREQYF. The chain combines TRBV28 with TRBJ2-5; TRBD1 aligns across 7 bases. The better agreement between TRBJ2-7 and the DNA end casts doubt on the J call. Germline V gene sequence: CDR1 MDHEN, CDR2 SYDVKM. This CDR3 spans 11 amino acids.

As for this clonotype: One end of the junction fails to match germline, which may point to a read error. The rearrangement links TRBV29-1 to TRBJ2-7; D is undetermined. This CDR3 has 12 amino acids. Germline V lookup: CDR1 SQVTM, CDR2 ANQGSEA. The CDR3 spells CSVELSSYERYF. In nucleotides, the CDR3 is TGCAGCGTTGAGCTTAGCTCCTACGAGCGGTACTTC.

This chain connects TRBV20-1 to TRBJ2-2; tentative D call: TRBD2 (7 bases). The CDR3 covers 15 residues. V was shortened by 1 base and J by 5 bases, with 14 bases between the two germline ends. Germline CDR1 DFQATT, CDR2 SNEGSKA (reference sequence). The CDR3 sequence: CSARGTRGATGELFF. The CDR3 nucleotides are TGCAGTGCTAGAGGGACTAGGGGGGCGACCGGGGAGCTGTTTTTT.

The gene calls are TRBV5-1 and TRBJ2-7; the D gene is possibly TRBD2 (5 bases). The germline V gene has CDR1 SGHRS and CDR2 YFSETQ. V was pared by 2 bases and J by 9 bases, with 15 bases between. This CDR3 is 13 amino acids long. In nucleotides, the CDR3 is TGCGCCAGCAGCTTACGGTTGAGGGAAAGGCAGTACTTC. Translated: CASSLRLRERQYF.

CDR3 nucleotide sequence: TGTGCCTGGAGTTCCCTGGAGGGGCGGGGTGAAAAACTGTTTTTT. This sequence encodes CAWSSLEGRGEKLFF. The chain carries TRBV30 and TRBJ1-4; maybe TRBD1 (5 bases). V dropped 2 bases and J dropped 7 bases, with 17 bases sitting between them. The CDR3 has 15 amino acids. CDR1 and CDR2 from the germline V gene are GTSNPN and SVGIG (reference sequence).

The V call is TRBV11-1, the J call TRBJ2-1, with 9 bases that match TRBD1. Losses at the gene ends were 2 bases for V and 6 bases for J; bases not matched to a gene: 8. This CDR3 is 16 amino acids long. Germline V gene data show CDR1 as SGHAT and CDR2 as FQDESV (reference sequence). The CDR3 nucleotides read TGTGCCAGCAGCTTATACGGGACAGGGATAATCAATGAGCAGTTCTTC. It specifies CASSLYGTGIINEQFF. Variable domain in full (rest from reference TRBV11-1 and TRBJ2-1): EAEVAQSPRYKITEKSQAVAFWCDPISGHATLYWYRQILGQGPELLVQFQDESVVDDSQLPKDRFSAERLKGVDSTLKIQPAELGDSAMYLCASSLYGTGIINEQFFGPGTRLTVL.

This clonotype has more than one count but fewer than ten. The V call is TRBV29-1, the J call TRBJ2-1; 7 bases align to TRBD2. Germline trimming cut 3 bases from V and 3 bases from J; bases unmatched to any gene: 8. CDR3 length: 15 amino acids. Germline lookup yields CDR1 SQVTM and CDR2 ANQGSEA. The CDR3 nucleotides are TGCAGCGTTGATCCCTGGGGCGGGAGCTACAATGAGCAGTTCTTC. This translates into CSVDPWGGSYNEQFF.

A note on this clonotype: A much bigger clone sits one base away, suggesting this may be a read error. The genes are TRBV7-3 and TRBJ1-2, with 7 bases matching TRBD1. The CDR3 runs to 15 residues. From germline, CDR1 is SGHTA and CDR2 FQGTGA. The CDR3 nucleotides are TGTGTCAGCAGCCCAGACAGGGCTGGTGGCTATGGCTACACCTTC. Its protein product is CVSSPDRAGGYGYTF. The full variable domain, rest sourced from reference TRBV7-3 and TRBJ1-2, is GAGVSQTPSNKVTEKGKYVELRCDPISGHTALYWYRQSLGQGPEFLIYFQGTGAADDSGLPNDRFFAVRPEGSVSTLKIQRTERGDSAVYLCVSSPDRAGGYGYTFGSGTRLTVV.